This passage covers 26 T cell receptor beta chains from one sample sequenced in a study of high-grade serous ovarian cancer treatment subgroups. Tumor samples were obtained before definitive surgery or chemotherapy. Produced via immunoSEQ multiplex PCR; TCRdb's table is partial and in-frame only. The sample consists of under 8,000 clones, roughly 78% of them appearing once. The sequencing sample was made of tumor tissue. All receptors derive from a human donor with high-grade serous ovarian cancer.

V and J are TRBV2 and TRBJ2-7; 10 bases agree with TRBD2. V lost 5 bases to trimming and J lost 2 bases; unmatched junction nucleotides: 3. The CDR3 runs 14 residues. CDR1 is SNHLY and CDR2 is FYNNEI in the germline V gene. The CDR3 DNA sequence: TGTGCCAGCAGTCTAACTAGCGGGACCTACGAGCAGTACTTC. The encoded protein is CASSLTSGTYEQYF.

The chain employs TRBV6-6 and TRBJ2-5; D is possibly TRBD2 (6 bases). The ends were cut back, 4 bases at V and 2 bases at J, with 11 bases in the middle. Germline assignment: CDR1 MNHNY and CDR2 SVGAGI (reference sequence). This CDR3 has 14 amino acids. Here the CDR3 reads CASSSPSVQETQYF. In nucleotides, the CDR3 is TGTGCCAGCAGTTCACCTAGCGTACAAGAGACCCAGTACTTC.

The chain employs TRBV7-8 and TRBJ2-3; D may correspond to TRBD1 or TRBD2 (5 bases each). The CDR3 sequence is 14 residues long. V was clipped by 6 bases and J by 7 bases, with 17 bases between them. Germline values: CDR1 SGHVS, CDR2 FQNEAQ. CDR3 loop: CASRLGEGLYTQYF. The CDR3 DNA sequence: TGTGCCAGCAGGCTGGGGGAAGGTCTATATACGCAGTATTTT.

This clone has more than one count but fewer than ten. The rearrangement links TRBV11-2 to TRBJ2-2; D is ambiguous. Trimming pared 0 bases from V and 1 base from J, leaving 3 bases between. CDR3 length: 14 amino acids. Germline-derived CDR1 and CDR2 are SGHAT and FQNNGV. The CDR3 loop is CASSLDMNTGELFF. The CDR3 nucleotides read TGTGCCAGCAGCTTAGACATGAACACCGGGGAGCTGTTTTTT.

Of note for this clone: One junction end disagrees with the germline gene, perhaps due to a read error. In DNA, the CDR3 is TGCGCCAGCAGCCTCCGGAGGGATTTT. Translated: CASSLRRDF. V is TRBV4-3 and J is TRBJ2-3; weak D call: TRBD2 (6 bases). The CDR3 runs to 9 residues. Germline-derived CDR1 and CDR2 are LGHNA and YSLEER.

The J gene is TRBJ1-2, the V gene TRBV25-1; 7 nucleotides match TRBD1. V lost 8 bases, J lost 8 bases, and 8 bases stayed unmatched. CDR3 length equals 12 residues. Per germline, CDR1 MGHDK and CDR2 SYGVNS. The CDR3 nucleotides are TGTGCCAGCGGAGGCGACAGGGCCGGCTACACCTTC. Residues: CASGGDRAGYTF.

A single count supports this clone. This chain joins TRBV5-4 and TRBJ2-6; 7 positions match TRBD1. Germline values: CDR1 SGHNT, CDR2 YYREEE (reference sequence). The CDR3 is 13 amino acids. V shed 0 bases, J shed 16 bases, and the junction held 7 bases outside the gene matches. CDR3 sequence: CASSLENRGRLTF. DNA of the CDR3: TGTGCCAGCAGCTTGGAAAACAGGGGCAGGCTGACTTTC.

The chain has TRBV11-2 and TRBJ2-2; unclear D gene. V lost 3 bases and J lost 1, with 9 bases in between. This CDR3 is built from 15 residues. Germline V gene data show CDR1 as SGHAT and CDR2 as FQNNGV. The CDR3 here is CASSFAAGNTGELFF. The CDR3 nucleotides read TGTGCCAGCAGCTTTGCGGCAGGGAACACCGGGGAGCTGTTTTTT. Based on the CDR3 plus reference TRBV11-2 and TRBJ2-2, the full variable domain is EAGVAQSPRYKIIEKRQSVAFWCNPISGHATLYWYQQILGQGPKLLIQFQNNGVVDDSQLPKDRFSAERLKGVDSTLKIQPAKLEDSAVYLCASSFAAGNTGELFFGEGSRLTVL.

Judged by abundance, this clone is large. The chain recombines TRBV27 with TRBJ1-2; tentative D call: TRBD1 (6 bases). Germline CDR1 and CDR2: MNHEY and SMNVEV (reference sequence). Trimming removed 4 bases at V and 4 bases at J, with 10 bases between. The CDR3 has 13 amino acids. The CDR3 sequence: CASSSGQTYGYTF. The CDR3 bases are TGTGCCAGCAGTTCTGGACAGACCTATGGCTACACCTTC.

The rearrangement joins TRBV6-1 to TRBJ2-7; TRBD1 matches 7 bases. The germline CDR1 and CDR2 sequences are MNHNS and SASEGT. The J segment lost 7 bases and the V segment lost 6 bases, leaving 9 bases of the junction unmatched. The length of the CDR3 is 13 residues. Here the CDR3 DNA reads TGTGCCAGCAGACAAGACAGGGTGGGGGAGCAGTACTTC. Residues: CASRQDRVGEQYF.

CDR3 region: CASRQTGGGNTEAFF. Here the CDR3 DNA reads TGTGCCAGCAGGCAGACAGGGGGTGGGAACACTGAAGCTTTCTTT. The chain links TRBV7-2 to TRBJ1-1, with TRBD1 identical over 9 bases. This CDR3 region has 15 residues. Germline-derived CDR1 and CDR2 are SGHTA and FQGNSA. The V segment lost 6 bases and the J segment 1 base; nucleotides outside the gene matches: 6.

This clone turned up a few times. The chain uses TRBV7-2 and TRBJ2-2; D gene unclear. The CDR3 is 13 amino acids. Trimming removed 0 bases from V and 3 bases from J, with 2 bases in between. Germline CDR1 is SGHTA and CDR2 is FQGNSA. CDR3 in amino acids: CASSLAYTGELFF. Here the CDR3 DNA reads TGTGCCAGCAGCTTAGCGTACACCGGGGAGCTGTTTTTT.

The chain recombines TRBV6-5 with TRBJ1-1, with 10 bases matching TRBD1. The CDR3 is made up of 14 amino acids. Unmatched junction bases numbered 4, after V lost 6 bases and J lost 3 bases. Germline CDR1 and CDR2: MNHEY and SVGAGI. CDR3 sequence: CASSRTGGDTEAFF. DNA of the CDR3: TGTGCCAGCAGCCGGACAGGGGGGGACACTGAAGCTTTCTTT.

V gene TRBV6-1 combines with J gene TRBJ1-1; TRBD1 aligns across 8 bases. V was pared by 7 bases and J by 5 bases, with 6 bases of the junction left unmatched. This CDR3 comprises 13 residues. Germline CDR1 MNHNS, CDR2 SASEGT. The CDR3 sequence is CASTLGQATEAFF. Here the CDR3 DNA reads TGTGCCAGCACTCTGGGACAGGCGACTGAAGCTTTCTTT.

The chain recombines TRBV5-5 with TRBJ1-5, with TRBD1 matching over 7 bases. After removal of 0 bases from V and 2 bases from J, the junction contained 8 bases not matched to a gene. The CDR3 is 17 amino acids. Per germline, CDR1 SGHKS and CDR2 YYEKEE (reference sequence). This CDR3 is CASSLEARGGGNQPQHF. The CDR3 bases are TGTGCCAGCAGCTTGGAAGCCAGGGGGGGCGGCAATCAGCCCCAGCATTTT.

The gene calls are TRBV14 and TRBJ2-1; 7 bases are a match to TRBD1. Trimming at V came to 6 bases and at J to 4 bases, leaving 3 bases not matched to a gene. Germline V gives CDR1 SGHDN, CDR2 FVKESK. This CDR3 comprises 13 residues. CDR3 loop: CASSSQGYNEQFF. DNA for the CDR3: TGTGCCAGCAGTTCACAGGGGTACAATGAGCAGTTCTTC. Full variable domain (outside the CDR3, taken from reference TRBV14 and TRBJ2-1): EAGVTQFPSHSVIEKGQTVTLRCDPISGHDNLYWYRRVMGKEIKFLLHFVKESKQDESGMPNNRFLAERTGGTYSTLKVQPAELEDSGVYFCASSSQGYNEQFFGPGTRLTVL.

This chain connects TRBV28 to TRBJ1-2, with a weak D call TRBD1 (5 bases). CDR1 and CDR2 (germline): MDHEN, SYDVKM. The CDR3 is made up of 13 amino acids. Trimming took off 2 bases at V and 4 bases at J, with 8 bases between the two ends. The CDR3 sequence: CASSLRDAYGYTF. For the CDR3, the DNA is TGTGCCAGCAGTTTAAGGGACGCCTATGGCTACACCTTC.

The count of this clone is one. The CDR3 DNA reads as TGTGCCAGCAGCTTAAATAGTCGGGGGACCCAAGAGACCCAGTACTTC. As protein: CASSLNSRGTQETQYF. This chain uses TRBV7-2 with TRBJ2-5, with D maybe TRBD2 (6 bases). CDR3 length: 16 residues. With 2 bases removed from V and 1 base from J, the gap between germline ends came to 14 bases. From germline, CDR1 is SGHTA and CDR2 FQGNSA. Full variable domain (remainder filled in from reference TRBV7-2 and TRBJ2-5): GAGVSQSPSNKVTEKGKDVELRCDPISGHTALYWYRQSLGQGLEFLIYFQGNSAPDKSGLPSDRFSAERTGGSVSTLTIQRTQQEDSAVYLCASSLNSRGTQETQYFGPGTRLLVL.

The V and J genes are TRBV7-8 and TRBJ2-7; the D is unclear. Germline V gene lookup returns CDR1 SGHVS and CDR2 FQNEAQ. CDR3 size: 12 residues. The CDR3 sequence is CTSGEAPDEQYF. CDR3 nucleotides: TGTACCTCCGGCGAGGCCCCCGATGAGCAGTACTTC.

This chain's CDR3 is CASSDGKGTGGSQPQHF. The CDR3 region has the DNA TGTGCCAGCAGCGATGGAAAAGGGACAGGGGGGTCCCAGCCCCAGCATTTT. The chain combines TRBV21-1 with TRBJ1-5; the table assigns TRBD1, which was not confirmed against the DNA. TRBV21-1 represents a pseudogene. The CDR3 runs 17 residues.

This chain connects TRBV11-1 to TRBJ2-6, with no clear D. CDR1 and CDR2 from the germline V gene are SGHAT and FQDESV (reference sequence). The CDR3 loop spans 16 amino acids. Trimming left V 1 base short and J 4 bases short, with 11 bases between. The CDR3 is CASSLGIAGGANVLTF. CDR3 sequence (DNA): TGTGCCAGCAGCTTAGGGATAGCAGGAGGGGCCAACGTCCTGACTTTC.

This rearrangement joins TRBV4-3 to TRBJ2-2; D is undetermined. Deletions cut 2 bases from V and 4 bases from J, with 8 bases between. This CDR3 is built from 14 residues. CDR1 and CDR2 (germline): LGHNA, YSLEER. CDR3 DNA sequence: TGCGCCAGCAGCCAACGACTCGGCACCGGGGAGCTGTTTTTT. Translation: CASSQRLGTGELFF.

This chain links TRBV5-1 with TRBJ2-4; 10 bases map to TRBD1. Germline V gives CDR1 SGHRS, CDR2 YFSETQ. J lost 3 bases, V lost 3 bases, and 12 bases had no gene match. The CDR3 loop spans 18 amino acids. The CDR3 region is CASSSGTGATIGKNIQYF. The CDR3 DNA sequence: TGCGCCAGCAGCTCCGGGACAGGGGCCACCATAGGCAAAAACATTCAGTACTTC.

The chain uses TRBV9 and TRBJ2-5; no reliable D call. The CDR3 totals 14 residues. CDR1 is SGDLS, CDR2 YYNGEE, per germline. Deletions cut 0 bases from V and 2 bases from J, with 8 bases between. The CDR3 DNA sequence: TGTGCCAGCAGCGTAGGGGCAGGACAAGAGACCCAGTACTTC. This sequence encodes CASSVGAGQETQYF.

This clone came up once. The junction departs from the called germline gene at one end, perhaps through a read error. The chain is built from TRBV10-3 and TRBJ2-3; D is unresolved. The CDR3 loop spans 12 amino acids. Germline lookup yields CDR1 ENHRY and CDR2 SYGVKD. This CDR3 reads CAISESLVAPRF. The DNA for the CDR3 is TGTGCCATCAGTGAGTCTTTAGTGGCGCCCCGGTTT.

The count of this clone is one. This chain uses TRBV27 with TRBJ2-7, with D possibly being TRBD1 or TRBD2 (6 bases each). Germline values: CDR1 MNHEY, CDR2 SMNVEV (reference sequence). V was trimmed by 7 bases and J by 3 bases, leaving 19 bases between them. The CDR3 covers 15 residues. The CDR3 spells CASTPTGARYYEQYF. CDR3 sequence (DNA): TGTGCCAGCACCCCAACGGGGGCCAGGTACTACGAGCAGTACTTC.